This T cell receptor beta chain is from a study of cytomegalovirus exposure and HLA in healthy donors. A remark on this clone: The target antigen is unknown.

13 Jbeta primers and 60 Vbeta primers were used for the PCR. Sequenced by immunoSEQ multiplex PCR; TCRdb stores in-frame clones only, minus some. The profile shows 200,000 to 250,000 clones, around 89% of them singletons. The CDR3 extends over 14 amino acids. Germline V gene data show CDR1 as SGHRS and CDR2 as YFSETQ. The trim removed 1 base at V and 8 bases at J, leaving 6 bases unmatched. Study findings and constraints: TCR beta sequences reportedly predicted the HLA-A and HLA-B alleles of most subjects accurately. Rarity marked most TCR sequences, yet some public TCRs occurred in many donors. Being indistinguishable, some V segments were excluded, TRBV6-2 and TRBV6-3 among them.

Sequenced material: PBMCs. This chain joins TRBV5-1 and TRBJ1-2, with 9 bases matching TRBD1. This TCR was recovered from a young woman in good health and CMV-seronegative. The CDR3 loop reads CASSLFTGGRGYTF. The CDR3 bases are TGCGCCAGCAGCTTGTTTACAGGGGGCAGGGGCTACACCTTC.